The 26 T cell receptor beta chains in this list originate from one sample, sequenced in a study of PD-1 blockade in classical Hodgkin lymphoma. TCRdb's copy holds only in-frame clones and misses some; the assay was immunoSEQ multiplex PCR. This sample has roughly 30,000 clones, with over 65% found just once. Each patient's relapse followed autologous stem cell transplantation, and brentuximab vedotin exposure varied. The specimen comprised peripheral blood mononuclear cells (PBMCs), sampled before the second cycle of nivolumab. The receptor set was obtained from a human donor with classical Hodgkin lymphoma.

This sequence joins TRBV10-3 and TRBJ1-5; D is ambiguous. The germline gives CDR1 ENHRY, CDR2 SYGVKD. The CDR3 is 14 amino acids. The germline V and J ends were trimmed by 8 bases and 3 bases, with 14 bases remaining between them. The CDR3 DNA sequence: TGTGCCATCTCGGTAGCAGGAATCAATCAGCCCCAGCATTTT. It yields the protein CAISVAGINQPQHF.

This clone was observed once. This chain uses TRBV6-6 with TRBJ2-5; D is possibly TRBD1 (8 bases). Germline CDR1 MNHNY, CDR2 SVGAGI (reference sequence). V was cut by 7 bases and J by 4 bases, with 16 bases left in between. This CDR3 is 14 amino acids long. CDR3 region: CASNRGGSGETQYF. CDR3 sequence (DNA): TGTGCCAGCAACAGGGGGGGCTCGGGAGAGACCCAGTACTTC.

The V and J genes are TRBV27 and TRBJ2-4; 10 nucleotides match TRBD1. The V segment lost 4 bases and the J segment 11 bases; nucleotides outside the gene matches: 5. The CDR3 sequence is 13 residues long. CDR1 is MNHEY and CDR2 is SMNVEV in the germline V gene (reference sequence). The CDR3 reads CASSSWDRGFQYF. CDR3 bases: TGTGCCAGCAGTTCATGGGACAGGGGTTTTCAGTACTTC.

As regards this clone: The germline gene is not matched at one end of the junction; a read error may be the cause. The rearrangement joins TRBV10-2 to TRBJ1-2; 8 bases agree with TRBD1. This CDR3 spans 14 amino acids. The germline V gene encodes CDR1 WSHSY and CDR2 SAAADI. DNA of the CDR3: TGTGCCATCAGTGGAGGGACAGGTGACTATGGCTACACCTTC. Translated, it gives CAISGGTGDYGYTF.

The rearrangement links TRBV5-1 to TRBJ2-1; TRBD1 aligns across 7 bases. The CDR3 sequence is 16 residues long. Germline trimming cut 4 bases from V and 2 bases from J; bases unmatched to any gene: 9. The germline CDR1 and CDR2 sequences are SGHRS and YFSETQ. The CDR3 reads CASSSTTGSTYNEQFF. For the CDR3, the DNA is TGCGCCAGCAGCAGTACGACAGGGTCCACCTACAATGAGCAGTTCTTC.

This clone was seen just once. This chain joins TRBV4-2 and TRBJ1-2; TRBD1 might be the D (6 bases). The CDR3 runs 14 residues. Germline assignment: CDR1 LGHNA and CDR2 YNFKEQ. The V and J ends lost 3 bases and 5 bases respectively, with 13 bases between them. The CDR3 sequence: CASSQDGQLYGYTF. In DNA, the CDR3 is TGTGCCAGCAGCCAGGATGGACAGCTGTATGGCTACACCTTC.

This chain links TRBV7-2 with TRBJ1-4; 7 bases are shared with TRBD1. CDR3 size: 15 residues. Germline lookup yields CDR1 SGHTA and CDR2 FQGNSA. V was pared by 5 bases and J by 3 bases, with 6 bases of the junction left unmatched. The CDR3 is CASSPTGTANEKLFF. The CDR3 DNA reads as TGTGCCAGCAGCCCCACCGGGACAGCTAATGAAAAACTGTTTTTT.

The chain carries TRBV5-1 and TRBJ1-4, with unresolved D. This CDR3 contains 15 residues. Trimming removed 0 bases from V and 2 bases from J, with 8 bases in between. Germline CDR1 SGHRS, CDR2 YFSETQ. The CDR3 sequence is CASSLGTRTNEKLFF. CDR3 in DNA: TGCGCCAGCAGCTTGGGGACGAGGACTAATGAAAAACTGTTTTTT.

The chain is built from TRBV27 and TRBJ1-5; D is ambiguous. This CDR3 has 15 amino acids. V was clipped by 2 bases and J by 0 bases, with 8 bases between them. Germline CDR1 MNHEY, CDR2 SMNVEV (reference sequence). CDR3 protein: CASSLTTNSNQPQHF. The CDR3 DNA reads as TGTGCCAGCAGTTTAACGACGAATAGCAATCAGCCCCAGCATTTT.

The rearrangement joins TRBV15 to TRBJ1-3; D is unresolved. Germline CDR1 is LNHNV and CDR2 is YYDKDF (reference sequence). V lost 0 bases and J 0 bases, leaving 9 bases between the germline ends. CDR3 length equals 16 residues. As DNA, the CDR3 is TGTGCCACCAGCAGAGATCTGCGCCACTCTGGAAACACCATATATTTT. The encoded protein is CATSRDLRHSGNTIYF.

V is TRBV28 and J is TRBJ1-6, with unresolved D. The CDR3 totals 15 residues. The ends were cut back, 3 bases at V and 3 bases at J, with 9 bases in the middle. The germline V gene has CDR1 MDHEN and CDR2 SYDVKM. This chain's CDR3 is CASSFSGLYNSPLHF. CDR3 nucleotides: TGTGCCAGCAGTTTTTCAGGTCTCTATAATTCACCCCTCCACTTT.

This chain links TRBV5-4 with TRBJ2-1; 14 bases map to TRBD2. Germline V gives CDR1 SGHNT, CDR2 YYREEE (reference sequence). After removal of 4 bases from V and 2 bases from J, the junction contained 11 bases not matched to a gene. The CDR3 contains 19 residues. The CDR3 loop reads CASSTPGLAGENAYNEQFF. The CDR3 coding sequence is TGTGCCAGCAGCACACCGGGACTAGCGGGAGAGAACGCCTACAATGAGCAGTTCTTC.

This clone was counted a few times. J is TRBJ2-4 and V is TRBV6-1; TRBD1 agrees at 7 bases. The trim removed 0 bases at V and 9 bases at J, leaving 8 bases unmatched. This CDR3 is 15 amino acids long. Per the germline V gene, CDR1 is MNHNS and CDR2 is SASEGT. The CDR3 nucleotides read TGTGCCAGCAGTGAAGCCGTGACAGGGATCGGCATTCAGTACTTC. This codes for CASSEAVTGIGIQYF.

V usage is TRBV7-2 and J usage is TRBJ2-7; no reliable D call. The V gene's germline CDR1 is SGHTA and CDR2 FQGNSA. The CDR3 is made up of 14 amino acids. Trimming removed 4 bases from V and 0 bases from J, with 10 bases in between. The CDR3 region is CASSSRHSSYEQYF. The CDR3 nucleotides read TGTGCCAGCAGCTCTCGACATAGCTCCTACGAGCAGTACTTC.

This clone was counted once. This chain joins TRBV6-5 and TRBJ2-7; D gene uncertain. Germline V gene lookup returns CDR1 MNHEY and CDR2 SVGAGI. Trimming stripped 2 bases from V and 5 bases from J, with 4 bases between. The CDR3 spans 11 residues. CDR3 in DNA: TGTGCCAGCAGTTACCTCGACGAGCAGTACTTC. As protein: CASSYLDEQYF.

CDR3 coding DNA: TGTGCCAGTAGCCATCCCCAAAACCGCTTTAATACGCAGTATTTT. This translates into CASSHPQNRFNTQYF. This chain uses TRBV19 with TRBJ2-3, with D hard to call. The V end lost 6 bases, the J end lost 7 bases, and 20 bases lay between the germline ends. This CDR3 has 15 amino acids. CDR1 is LNHDA and CDR2 is SQIVND in the germline V gene (reference sequence).

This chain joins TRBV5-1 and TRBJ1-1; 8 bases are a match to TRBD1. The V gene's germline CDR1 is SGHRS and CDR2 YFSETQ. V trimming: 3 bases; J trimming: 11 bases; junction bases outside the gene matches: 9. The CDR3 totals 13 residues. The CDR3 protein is CASSSDRGNGAFF. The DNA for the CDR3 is TGCGCCAGCAGCTCCGACAGGGGCAATGGGGCTTTCTTT.

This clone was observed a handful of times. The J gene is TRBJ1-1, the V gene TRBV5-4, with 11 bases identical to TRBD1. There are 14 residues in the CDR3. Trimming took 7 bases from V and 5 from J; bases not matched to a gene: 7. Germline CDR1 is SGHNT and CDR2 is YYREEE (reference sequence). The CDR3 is CASGRRDRGTEAFF. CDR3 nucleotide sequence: TGTGCCAGCGGTAGACGGGACAGGGGGACTGAAGCTTTCTTT.

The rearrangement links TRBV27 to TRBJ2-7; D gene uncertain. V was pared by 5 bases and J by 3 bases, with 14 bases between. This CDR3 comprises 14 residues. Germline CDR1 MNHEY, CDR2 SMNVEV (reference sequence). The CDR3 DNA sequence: TGTGCCAGCAGTCCACAAGAGTGGGGCTACGAGCAGTACTTC. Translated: CASSPQEWGYEQYF.

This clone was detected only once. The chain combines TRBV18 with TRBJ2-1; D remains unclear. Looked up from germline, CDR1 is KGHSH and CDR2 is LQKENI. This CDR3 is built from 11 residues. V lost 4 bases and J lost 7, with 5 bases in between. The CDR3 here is CASSQRNEQFF. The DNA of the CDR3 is TGTGCCAGCTCACAGAGGAATGAGCAGTTCTTC.

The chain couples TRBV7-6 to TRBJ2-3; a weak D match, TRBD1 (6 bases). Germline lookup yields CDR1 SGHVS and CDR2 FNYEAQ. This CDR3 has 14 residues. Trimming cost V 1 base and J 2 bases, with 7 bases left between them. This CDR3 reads CASSLGQVTDTQYF. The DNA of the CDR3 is TGTGCCAGCAGCTTAGGACAGGTCACAGATACGCAGTATTTT.

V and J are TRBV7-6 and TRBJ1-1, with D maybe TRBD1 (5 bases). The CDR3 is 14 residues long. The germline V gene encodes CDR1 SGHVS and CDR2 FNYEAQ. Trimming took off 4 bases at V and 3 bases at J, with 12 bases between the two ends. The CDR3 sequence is CASSSRGADTEAFF. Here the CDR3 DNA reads TGTGCCAGCAGCTCACGCGGGGCCGACACTGAAGCTTTCTTT.

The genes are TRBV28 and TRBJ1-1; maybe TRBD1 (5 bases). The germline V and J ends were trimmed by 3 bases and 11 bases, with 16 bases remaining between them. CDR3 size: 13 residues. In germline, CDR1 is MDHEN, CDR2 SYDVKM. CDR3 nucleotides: TGTGCCAGCAGTTTCCTCCGAACGGGGGATGCTTTCTTT. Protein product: CASSFLRTGDAFF. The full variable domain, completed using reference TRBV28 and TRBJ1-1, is DVKVTQSSRYLVKRTGEKVFLECVQDMDHENMFWYRQDPGLGLRLIYFSYDVKMKEKGDIPEGYSVSREKKERFSLILESASTNQTSMYLCASSFLRTGDAFFGQGTRLTVV.

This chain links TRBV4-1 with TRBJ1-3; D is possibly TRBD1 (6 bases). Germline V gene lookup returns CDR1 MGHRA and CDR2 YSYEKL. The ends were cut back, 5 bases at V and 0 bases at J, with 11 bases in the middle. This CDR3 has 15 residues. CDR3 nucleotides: TGCGCCAGCAGCTATGGACAGATCTCTGGAAACACCATATATTTT. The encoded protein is CASSYGQISGNTIYF.

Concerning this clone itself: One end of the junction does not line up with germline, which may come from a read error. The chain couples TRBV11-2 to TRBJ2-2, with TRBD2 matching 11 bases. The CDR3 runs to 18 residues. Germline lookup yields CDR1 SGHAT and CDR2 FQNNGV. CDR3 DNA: TGTGCCATCAGCGGACTAGCGGGCCCCAGGTCGGACACCGGGGAGCTGTTTTTT. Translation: CAISGLAGPRSDTGELFF.

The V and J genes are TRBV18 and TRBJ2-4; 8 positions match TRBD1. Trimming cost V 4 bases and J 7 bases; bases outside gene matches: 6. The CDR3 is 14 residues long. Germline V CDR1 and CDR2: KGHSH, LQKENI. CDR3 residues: CASSLGQELNIQYF. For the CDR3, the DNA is TGTGCCAGCTCACTGGGACAGGAGTTGAACATTCAGTACTTC.